This T cell receptor (beta chain) was found in a study of blood T cell repertoires in COVID-19. Study at large: Cohort 3 donors counted as recovered after two negative PCRs, clearance, or resolved symptoms.

Produced via immunoSEQ multiplex PCR; TCRdb's table is partial and in-frame only. Among over 110,000 clones listed, nearly 85% were seen once. Recruits, aged about 18 to 95 years, lived in 25 or so US areas. Germline CDR1 SQVTM, CDR2 ANQGSEA. Losses at the gene ends were 7 bases for V and 5 bases for J; bases not matched to a gene: 4. The CDR3 consists of 12 residues. What was sequenced was PBMCs or T cells enriched from blood (not recorded which). The TCR originated in a man aged 50 or older in a cohort exposed to, infected with or recovered from COVID-19 (not recorded which). The V call is TRBV29-1, the J call TRBJ2-2; 7 bases are shared with TRBD1. CDR3 sequence (DNA): TGCAGCGGTTACAGGGGAACCGGGGAGCTGTTTTTT. This codes for CSGYRGTGELFF.